The source of this T cell receptor (beta chain) is a study of shared clonotypes between healthy human individuals. Using immunoSEQ multiplex PCR, the repertoire was profiled, and TCRdb retains in-frame clones only, with some absent. Among fewer than 600,000 clones listed, around 78% were seen once. This receptor was identified in a woman aged 40 to 50 in good health. Some clones in this sample may be carry-over from other donors' samples. The specimen was PBMCs.

The CDR3 loop reads CASSYHSVPDGAYEQYF. The CDR3, as DNA: TGTGCCAGCAGTTATCATTCCGTTCCGGATGGGGCCTACGAGCAGTACTTC. This chain joins TRBV27 and TRBJ2-7, with D uncertain. The germline V gene has CDR1 MNHEY and CDR2 SMNVEV (reference sequence). V was shortened by 4 bases and J by 2 bases, with 21 bases between the two germline ends. The CDR3 contains 17 residues.